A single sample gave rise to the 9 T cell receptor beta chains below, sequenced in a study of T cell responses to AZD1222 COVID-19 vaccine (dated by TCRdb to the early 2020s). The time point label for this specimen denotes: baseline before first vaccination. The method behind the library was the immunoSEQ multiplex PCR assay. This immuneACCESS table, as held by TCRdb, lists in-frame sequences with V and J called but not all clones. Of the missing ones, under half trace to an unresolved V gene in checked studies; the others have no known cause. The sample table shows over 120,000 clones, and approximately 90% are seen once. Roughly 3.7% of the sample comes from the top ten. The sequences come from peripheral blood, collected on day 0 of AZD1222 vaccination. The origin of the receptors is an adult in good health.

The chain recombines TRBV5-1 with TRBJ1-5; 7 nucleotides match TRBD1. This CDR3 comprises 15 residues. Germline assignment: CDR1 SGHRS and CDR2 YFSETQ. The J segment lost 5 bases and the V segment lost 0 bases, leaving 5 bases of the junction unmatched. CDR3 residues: CASSLGDRADQPQHF. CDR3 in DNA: TGCGCCAGCAGCTTGGGGGACAGAGCGGATCAGCCCCAGCATTTT.

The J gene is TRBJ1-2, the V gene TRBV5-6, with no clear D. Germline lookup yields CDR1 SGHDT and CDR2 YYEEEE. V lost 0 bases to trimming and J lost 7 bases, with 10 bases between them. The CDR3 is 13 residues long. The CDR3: CASSLAGGGGYTF. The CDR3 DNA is TGTGCCAGCAGCTTGGCGGGTGGCGGTGGCTACACCTTC.

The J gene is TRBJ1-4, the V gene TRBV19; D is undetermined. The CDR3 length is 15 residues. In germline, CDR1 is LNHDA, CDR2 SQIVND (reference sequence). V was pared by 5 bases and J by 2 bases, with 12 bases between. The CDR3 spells CASSPDLSTNEKLFF. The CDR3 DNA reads TGTGCCAGTAGTCCCGACCTGAGCACTAATGAAAAACTGTTTTTT.

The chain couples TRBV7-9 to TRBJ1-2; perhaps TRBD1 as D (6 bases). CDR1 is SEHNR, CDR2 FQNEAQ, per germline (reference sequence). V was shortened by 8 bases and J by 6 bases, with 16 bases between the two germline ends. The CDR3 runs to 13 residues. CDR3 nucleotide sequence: TGTGCCAGCGACGGGTCAGGGGCGCATGGCTACACCTTC. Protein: CASDGSGAHGYTF.

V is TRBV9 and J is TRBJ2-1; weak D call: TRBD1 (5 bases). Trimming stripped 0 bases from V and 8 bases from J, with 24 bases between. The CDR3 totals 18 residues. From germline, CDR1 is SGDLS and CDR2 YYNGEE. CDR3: CASSVEIGRGAHQYEQFF. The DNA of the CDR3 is TGTGCCAGCAGCGTAGAAATTGGTAGGGGCGCCCACCAATATGAGCAGTTCTTC.

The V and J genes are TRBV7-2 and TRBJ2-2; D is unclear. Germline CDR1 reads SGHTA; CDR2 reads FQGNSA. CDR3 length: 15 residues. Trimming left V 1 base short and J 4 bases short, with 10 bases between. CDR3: CASSLEAMGTGELFF. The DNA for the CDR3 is TGTGCCAGCAGCTTAGAAGCAATGGGCACCGGGGAGCTGTTTTTT.

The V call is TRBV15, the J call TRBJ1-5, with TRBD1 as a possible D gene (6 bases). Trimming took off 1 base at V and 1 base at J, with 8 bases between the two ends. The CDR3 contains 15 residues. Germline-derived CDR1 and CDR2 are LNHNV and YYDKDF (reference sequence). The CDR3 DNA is TGTGCCACCAGCAGAGGAGGGGGGAGCAATCAGCCCCAGCATTTT. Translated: CATSRGGGSNQPQHF.

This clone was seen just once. CDR3 coding DNA: TGCGCCAGCAGGACAGGGGGCTTGGAAAAACTGTTTTTT. Translation gives CASRTGGLEKLFF. The chain combines TRBV5-1 with TRBJ1-4, with TRBD1 matching 10 bases. Trimming cost V 5 bases and J 8 bases; bases outside gene matches: 3. From germline, CDR1 is SGHRS and CDR2 YFSETQ. The CDR3 runs to 13 residues.

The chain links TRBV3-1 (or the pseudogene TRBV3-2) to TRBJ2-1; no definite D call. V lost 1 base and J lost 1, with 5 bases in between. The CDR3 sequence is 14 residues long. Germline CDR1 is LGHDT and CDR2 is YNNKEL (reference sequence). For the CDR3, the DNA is TGTGCCAGCAGCCAAGGGGGTTCCTACAATGAGCAGTTCTTC. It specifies CASSQGGSYNEQFF.